One and the same sample provided the 22 T cell receptor beta chains below, sequenced in a study of Japanese encephalitis immunity and Zika vaccine responses. TCRdb re-called the 5' RACE reads through MiXCR, storing one row per CDR3 protein. The repertoire has approximately 420 distinct CDR3 sequences, 0.9% to 1.5% of them found once; the top ten carry approximately 25%. For about 6 days, PBMCs labeled with CFSE were cultured with peptide pools at 0.85 to 1 ug/mL each. Live CD56-CD19-CD16-CD3+CD4+ cells with low CFSE were sorted unfixed as proliferating CD4 T cells. The sample was antigen-activated CD4+ T cells from blood, cultured, taken during a Zika inactivated vaccine study. All receptors come from an adult man who received an inactivated Zika virus vaccine.

This clonotype has a handful of counts. V gene TRBV13 combines with J gene TRBJ1-1; possibly TRBD1 for D (5 bases). CDR3 length: 14 amino acids. Trimming left V 7 bases short and J 0 bases short, with 12 bases between. CDR1 and CDR2 (germline): PRHDT, FYEKMQ (reference sequence). The CDR3 is CASNQGLLNTEAFF. The CDR3 nucleotides are TGTGCCAGCAATCAGGGCCTGTTGAACACTGAAGCTTTCTTT.

By share, this clonotype counts as medium-sized. In nucleotides, the CDR3 is TGTGCCAGCAGCTTATTACTAGCGGGGACAGATACGCAGTATTTT. As protein: CASSLLLAGTDTQYF. V usage is TRBV7-2 and J usage is TRBJ2-3; 10 positions agree with TRBD2. There are 15 residues in the CDR3. The V and J ends lost 2 bases and 3 bases, in that order; junction bases with no gene match: 2. Germline CDR1 reads SGHTA; CDR2 reads FQGNSA.

This clonotype is termed medium-sized. The chain couples TRBV9 to TRBJ1-5, with D perhaps matching TRBD1 (5 bases). This CDR3 is 14 amino acids long. Germline V lookup: CDR1 SGDLS, CDR2 YYNGEE. The V end was cut by 4 bases, the J end by 0 bases, with 8 bases between. The CDR3 bases are TGTGCCAGCAGCCACGGGGGTAGCAATCAGCCCCAGCATTTT. Translated, it gives CASSHGGSNQPQHF.

Within the sample, this clonotype is medium-sized (0.01 to 0.1%). V and J are TRBV6-1 and TRBJ2-5, with D uncertain. CDR1 MNHNS and CDR2 SASEGT come from the germline V gene. CDR3 length: 12 amino acids. V lost 2 bases and J lost 5, with 6 bases in between. The CDR3 protein is CASSETRETQYF. In DNA, the CDR3 is TGTGCCAGCAGTGAAACGCGGGAGACCCAGTACTTC.

In its sample, this clonotype is medium-sized. The CDR3 DNA reads TGCGCCAGCAGCCTGCCAGCTAGCGGGTTCAGCACAGATACGCAGTATTTT. Its translation is CASSLPASGFSTDTQYF. The chain carries TRBV4-1 and TRBJ2-3; 8 bases line up with TRBD2. V was clipped by 4 bases and J by 0 bases; unmatched bases: 9. The germline V gene encodes CDR1 MGHRA and CDR2 YSYEKL. There are 17 residues in the CDR3.

Judged by abundance, this clonotype is medium-sized. The chain carries TRBV7-8 and TRBJ2-1, with 13 bases matching TRBD2. Trimming cost V 3 bases and J 4 bases; bases outside gene matches: 9. Germline CDR1 and CDR2: SGHVS and FQNEAQ. The CDR3 consists of 18 residues. In DNA, the CDR3 is TGTGCCAGCAGCTTTGGACCGGGACTAGCGGGGTCTTACAATGAGCAGTTCTTC. Translated: CASSFGPGLAGSYNEQFF.

In its sample, this clonotype ranks as large. The chain has TRBV4-1 and TRBJ2-2; no reliable D call. CDR1 is MGHRA and CDR2 is YSYEKL in the germline V gene. Trimming cost V 2 bases and J 4 bases, with 14 bases left between them. The CDR3 is 16 amino acids. This chain's CDR3 is CASSQPRGSVTGELFF. The DNA of the CDR3 is TGCGCCAGCAGCCAACCCCGTGGGTCGGTCACCGGGGAGCTGTTTTTT.

This clonotype is medium-sized. The V and J genes are TRBV19 and TRBJ2-3; TRBD2 matches 8 bases. The J segment lost 4 bases and the V segment lost 8 bases, leaving 14 bases of the junction unmatched. The length of the CDR3 is 16 residues. Germline V gene lookup returns CDR1 LNHDA and CDR2 SQIVND (reference sequence). The CDR3 here is CASDSNRGLGADTQYF. CDR3 DNA: TGTGCCAGTGATTCAAACCGGGGACTAGGGGCAGATACGCAGTATTTT.

This clonotype is medium-sized (0.01 to 0.1%) in the sample. The chain couples TRBV27 to TRBJ2-1, with TRBD2 matching 11 bases. CDR1 and CDR2 (germline): MNHEY, SMNVEV (reference sequence). Trimming at V came to 5 bases and at J to 8 bases, leaving 11 bases not matched to a gene. The CDR3 totals 16 residues. For the CDR3, the DNA is TGTGCCAGCAGTCCTTGGGTAGCGGGGGGGCACGATGAGCAGTTCTTC. This gives the protein CASSPWVAGGHDEQFF.

This clonotype qualifies as medium-sized (0.01 to 0.1%). The V call is TRBV27, the J call TRBJ1-6; D remains ambiguous. This CDR3 spans 14 amino acids. V dropped 5 bases and J dropped 6 bases, with 11 bases sitting between them. CDR1 and CDR2 from the germline V gene are MNHEY and SMNVEV (reference sequence). The DNA of the CDR3 is TGTGCCAGCAGTCCCCGCGGTAGTAATTCACCCCTCCACTTT. It is translated as CASSPRGSNSPLHF.

This clonotype is large by share. This chain links TRBV2 with TRBJ1-1; 9 bases align to TRBD1. The CDR3 is made up of 13 amino acids. V shed 8 bases, J shed 8 bases, and the junction held 9 bases outside the gene matches. The V gene's germline CDR1 is SNHLY and CDR2 FYNNEI. In nucleotides, the CDR3 is TGTGCCAGCGCCCCCCCGGGACAGGGCGAAGCTTTCTTT. It codes for CASAPPGQGEAFF. Complete variable domain (other parts from reference TRBV2 and TRBJ1-1): EPEVTQTPSHQVTQMGQEVILRCVPISNHLYFYWYRQILGQKVEFLVSFYNNEISEKSEIFDDQFSVERPDGSNFTLKIRSTKLEDSAMYFCASAPPGQGEAFFGQGTRLTVV.

This clonotype is deemed medium-sized. V and J are TRBV5-8 and TRBJ1-4; D gene uncertain. V gave up 4 bases and J gave up 0 bases, with 13 bases separating them. Germline V gene sequence: CDR1 SGHTS, CDR2 YDEGEE. The CDR3 contains 16 residues. Here the CDR3 DNA reads TGTGCCAGCAGCCCCGGCAACAGAGCAACTAATGAAAAACTGTTTTTT. It is translated as CASSPGNRATNEKLFF.

This clonotype came up many times. V and J are TRBV10-3 and TRBJ2-5, with D maybe TRBD1 (5 bases). The V end lost 9 bases, the J end lost 1 base, and 12 bases lay between the germline ends. The V gene's germline CDR1 is ENHRY and CDR2 SYGVKD. The CDR3 has 13 amino acids. CDR3 bases: TGTGCCATAGGCAGGGAAGGCCAAGAGACCCAGTACTTC. Translating gives CAIGREGQETQYF.

By share, this clonotype counts as large. This chain links TRBV20-1 with TRBJ2-3; D is perhaps TRBD1 (6 bases). Germline V gene sequence: CDR1 DFQATT, CDR2 SNEGSKA (reference sequence). V was trimmed by 5 bases and J by 1 base, leaving 13 bases between them. The CDR3 sequence is 14 residues long. This CDR3 is CSAPGQPRTDTQYF. CDR3 DNA: TGCAGTGCTCCCGGACAGCCCCGCACAGATACGCAGTATTTT.

This clonotype has just a few counts. The chain combines TRBV6-5 with TRBJ2-7; 11 bases are a match to TRBD2. The junction had 8 bases not matched to a gene; V was cut back by 5 bases and J by 2 bases. This CDR3 spans 16 amino acids. The V gene's germline CDR1 is MNHEY and CDR2 SVGAGI. DNA of the CDR3: TGTGCCAGCAGTGCTTTGACTAGCGGGACACCCTACGAGCAGTACTTC. Translation: CASSALTSGTPYEQYF.

This clonotype is categorized as large. V usage is TRBV4-1 and J usage is TRBJ2-1, with D perhaps TRBD1 or TRBD2 (6 bases each). Germline V lookup: CDR1 MGHRA, CDR2 YSYEKL. CDR3 length equals 17 residues. The germline V and J ends were trimmed by 0 bases and 5 bases, with 17 bases remaining between them. This chain's CDR3 is CASSQDLSMGGNNEQFF. CDR3 sequence (DNA): TGCGCCAGCAGCCAAGATCTTTCCATGGGGGGCAACAATGAGCAGTTCTTC.

This clonotype is medium-sized within its sample. V usage is TRBV16 and J usage is TRBJ1-6; D is unresolved. From germline, CDR1 is KGHSY and CDR2 FQNENV. The CDR3 contains 16 residues. Trimming stripped 1 base from V and 3 bases from J, with 10 bases between. CDR3 sequence: CASSQWRRLYNSPLHF. DNA for the CDR3: TGTGCCAGCAGCCAATGGAGGCGCCTCTATAATTCACCCCTCCACTTT.

This clonotype was seen a handful of times. The chain recombines TRBV2 with TRBJ2-2, with a possible D match to TRBD2 (5 bases). The CDR3 runs to 14 residues. The germline gives CDR1 SNHLY, CDR2 FYNNEI. Between the trimmed V and J ends, which lost 6 bases and 2 bases, there was a span of 10 bases. The CDR3, as DNA: TGTGCCAGCAGGAGGGATGGAAACACCGGGGAGCTGTTTTTT. It specifies CASRRDGNTGELFF.

This clonotype is classed as medium-sized. The rearrangement joins TRBV20-1 to TRBJ2-2, with D maybe TRBD2 (6 bases). Trimming pared 0 bases from V and 7 bases from J, leaving 12 bases between. The CDR3 is 14 residues long. Germline values: CDR1 DFQATT, CDR2 SNEGSKA (reference sequence). This CDR3 reads CSARDRGTIGELFF. The CDR3 nucleotides are TGCAGTGCTAGAGATCGCGGGACCATCGGGGAGCTGTTTTTT.

This clonotype is judged medium-sized. The chain's CDR3 is CASSPPSQRDQGRRQPQHF. CDR3 in DNA: TGTGCCAGCTCACCACCCAGCCAAAGGGACCAGGGCCGTAGGCAGCCCCAGCATTTT. The chain combines TRBV18 with TRBJ1-5, with D possibly being TRBD1 (5 bases). V shed 0 bases and J shed 7 bases, with 25 bases lying between them. The CDR3 has 19 amino acids. Germline V CDR1 and CDR2: KGHSH, LQKENI.

This clonotype is judged medium-sized. CDR3 region: CASSKVRATNEKLFF. The DNA of the CDR3 is TGTGCCAGCAGCAAAGTTCGGGCAACTAATGAAAAACTGTTTTTT. The rearrangement joins TRBV21-1 to TRBJ1-4. TRBV21-1 is given as a pseudogene. The CDR3 runs to 15 residues.

Within the sample, this clonotype is large. This chain uses TRBV20-1 with TRBJ2-2; 8 bases are shared with TRBD1. The V gene's germline CDR1 is DFQATT and CDR2 SNEGSKA (reference sequence). The CDR3 contains 14 residues. Trimming at V came to 3 bases and at J to 9 bases, leaving 9 bases not matched to a gene. CDR3 residues: CSARRRGRVWELFF. CDR3 DNA sequence: TGCAGTGCTAGGCGCAGGGGGCGCGTCTGGGAGCTGTTTTTT.